This TCR beta chain came from a study of T cells in Graves' hyperthyroidism and ophthalmopathy. General study findings and limits: In blood, most of the thyroid clonotypes expanded above 0.001 were also present. The authors' 13 V-J model separated ophthalmopathy from stable hyperthyroidism.

Calling Graves' hyperthyroidism stable meant ophthalmopathy did not progress within 18 months. In this sample, this clonotype turned up many times. Its cognate antigen is unknown. V lost 4 bases to trimming and J lost 4 bases; unmatched junction nucleotides: 2. The CDR3 is 13 residues long. CDR1 and CDR2 from the germline V gene are ENHRY and SYGVKD. RNA transcripts gave rise to amplified TCR beta CDR3 regions. The HTBI primer set served for first-round RT-PCR of the TCR CDR3. TCRdb recomputed calls from the multiplex PCR reads with MiXCR, one row per CDR3 protein. Of roughly 700,000 distinct CDR3 sequences in the sample, roughly a third are singletons; the top ten hold roughly 31%.

The V call is TRBV10-3, the J call TRBJ1-1, with 8 bases lining up with TRBD1. The specimen was blood. The TCR originated in a woman aged 40 to 49 with Graves' hyperthyroidism. The CDR3 is CAISAQGGTEAFF. The CDR3 coding sequence is TGTGCCATCAGTGCACAGGGGGGCACTGAAGCTTTCTTT.